Listed here are 16 T cell receptor beta chains from one sample, sequenced in a study of blood T cell repertoires in COVID-19 (dated by TCRdb to 2020 to 2021). The receptor library was made with the immunoSEQ multiplex PCR assay. Here the immuneACCESS table is served through TCRdb, limited to in-frame sequences with V and J called. Missing clones are a known gap in these copies; in checked studies unresolved V genes cover under half, and the rest lacks a known reason. This sample gives approximately 140,000 clones in total; roughly 86% of them show up just once. The ten largest clones represent about 8% of the sample. The sequenced sample consisted of peripheral blood. The origin of the receptors is an older woman with acute or convalescent COVID-19.

The chain employs TRBV9 and TRBJ2-1, with 8 bases aligning to TRBD2. The J segment lost 9 bases and the V segment lost 1 base, leaving 9 bases of the junction unmatched. Per the germline V gene, CDR1 is SGDLS and CDR2 is YYNGEE. CDR3 length equals 15 residues. Here the CDR3 reads CASSVQAGEAVEQFF. The DNA of the CDR3 is TGTGCCAGCAGCGTACAAGCGGGGGAAGCGGTTGAGCAGTTCTTC.

The chain links TRBV12-3 or TRBV12-4 to TRBJ1-5, with a tentative D call TRBD1 (6 bases). The V gene lost 6 bases and the J gene lost 5 bases, with 11 bases spanning the gap. There are 13 residues in the CDR3. This chain's CDR3 is CASSKTGHQPQHF. CDR3 nucleotides: TGTGCCAGCAGCAAAACAGGGCATCAGCCCCAGCATTTT.

The V gene is TRBV2, the J gene TRBJ2-7; D possibly corresponds to TRBD2 (5 bases). Trimming shortened V by 5 bases and J by 2 bases, and 16 bases separated the two germline ends. Germline-derived CDR1 and CDR2 are SNHLY and FYNNEI. The CDR3 is 15 amino acids. In nucleotides, the CDR3 is TGTGCCAGCAGTAGCCGGGAAACCAGGACCTACGAGCAGTACTTC. It encodes CASSSRETRTYEQYF.

The V gene is TRBV5-4, the J gene TRBJ2-7; D remains unclear. This CDR3 is built from 14 residues. V gave up 0 bases and J gave up 6 bases, with 13 bases separating them. From germline, CDR1 is SGHNT and CDR2 YYREEE (reference sequence). CDR3 coding DNA: TGTGCCAGCAGCTTGGTTGGCAGTCCGGGCGAGCAGTACTTC. It translates to CASSLVGSPGEQYF.

CDR3 bases: TGTGCCAGCTCACCAAGGACAGGTATCAATGAGCAGTTCTTC. Translation: CASSPRTGINEQFF. The genes are TRBV18 and TRBJ2-1, with 7 bases that match TRBD1. The germline CDR1 and CDR2 sequences are KGHSH and LQKENI. The CDR3 runs to 14 residues. The V and J ends lost 2 bases and 6 bases, in that order; junction bases with no gene match: 4.

The chain links TRBV6-2 or TRBV6-3 to TRBJ2-7, with TRBD1 as a possible D gene (6 bases). The V and J ends lost 2 bases and 3 bases respectively, with 11 bases between them. The length of the CDR3 is 14 residues. Germline assignment: CDR1 MNHEY and CDR2 SVGEGT. CDR3 nucleotides: TGTGCCAGCAGTTACGGGGGACACGGCTACGAGCAGTACTTC. This codes for CASSYGGHGYEQYF.

The chain recombines TRBV2 with TRBJ1-5; D is possibly TRBD1 (5 bases). The CDR3 consists of 14 residues. V lost 6 bases and J 3 bases, leaving 12 bases between the germline ends. Germline loops: CDR1 SNHLY, CDR2 FYNNEI. CDR3 in amino acids: CASSLDIYNQPQHF. As DNA, the CDR3 is TGTGCCAGCAGCTTGGACATCTACAATCAGCCCCAGCATTTT.

J is TRBJ2-3 and V is TRBV4-3, with 12 bases identical to TRBD2. With 3 bases clipped from V and 4 bases from J, the junction kept 2 bases outside the gene matches. Germline V gene lookup returns CDR1 LGHNA and CDR2 YSLEER. CDR3 length: 15 residues. The CDR3 region is CASSHGLAGSDTQYF. DNA for the CDR3: TGCGCCAGCAGCCACGGACTAGCGGGATCAGATACGCAGTATTTT.

This chain joins TRBV28 and TRBJ1-4; TRBD1 aligns across 7 bases. Unmatched junction bases numbered 10, after V lost 7 bases and J lost 5 bases. Per the germline V gene, CDR1 is MDHEN and CDR2 is SYDVKM. The CDR3 consists of 15 residues. The CDR3 region is CASIPGGDTNEKLFF. CDR3 DNA sequence: TGTGCCAGCATTCCAGGGGGTGACACGAATGAAAAACTGTTTTTT.

The rearrangement uses TRBV27 and TRBJ2-3; a weak D match, TRBD2 (6 bases). The V gene's germline CDR1 is MNHEY and CDR2 SMNVEV (reference sequence). With 5 bases removed from V and 7 bases from J, the gap between germline ends came to 22 bases. The CDR3 covers 16 residues. In nucleotides, the CDR3 is TGTGCCAGCAGTAGGGACTCTACCAGCACTACATATACGCAGTATTTT. As protein: CASSRDSTSTTYTQYF.

This rearrangement joins TRBV14 to TRBJ1-6; D is undetermined. Germline CDR1 is SGHDN and CDR2 is FVKESK. Trimming shortened V by 3 bases and J by 8 bases, and 11 bases separated the two germline ends. This CDR3 is built from 14 residues. CDR3 coding DNA: TGTGCCAGCAGCCAGGGAGCTTGGGATTCACCCCTCCACTTT. Translation gives CASSQGAWDSPLHF.

V gene TRBV5-1 combines with J gene TRBJ2-7; D possibly corresponds to TRBD2 (6 bases). With 4 bases removed from V and 3 bases from J, the gap between germline ends came to 14 bases. The CDR3 has 14 residues. Germline V CDR1 and CDR2: SGHRS, YFSETQ. CDR3 in amino acids: CASSHEGTFYEQYF. The CDR3 coding sequence is TGCGCCAGCAGCCACGAGGGGACTTTCTACGAGCAGTACTTC.

The chain recombines TRBV11-3 with TRBJ2-5, with 9 nucleotides matching TRBD1. CDR1 is SGHNT and CDR2 is YENEEA in the germline V gene. V shed 1 base, J shed 5 bases, and the junction held 5 bases outside the gene matches. The length of the CDR3 is 15 residues. The CDR3 spells CASSLVGQGGETQYF. The CDR3 DNA reads TGTGCCAGCAGCTTAGTGGGACAGGGTGGGGAGACCCAGTACTTC.

This chain joins TRBV30 and TRBJ2-5; TRBD2 agrees at 9 bases. Unmatched junction bases numbered 3, after V lost 0 bases and J lost 1 base. Germline V CDR1 and CDR2: GTSNPN, SVGIG (reference sequence). This CDR3 is built from 15 residues. DNA for the CDR3: TGTGCCTGGAGTGTCTGGCGGGGGGGCCAAGAGACCCAGTACTTC. It encodes CAWSVWRGGQETQYF.

This clone occurred a few times. The CDR3 spells CASGDRNQPQHF. DNA for the CDR3: TGTGCCAGCGGGGACAGGAATCAGCCCCAGCATTTT. The gene calls are TRBV28 and TRBJ1-5, with TRBD1 matching 8 bases. Germline V gives CDR1 MDHEN, CDR2 SYDVKM. The CDR3 has 12 residues. After removal of 8 bases from V and 4 bases from J, the junction contained 1 base not matched to a gene. Based on the CDR3 plus reference TRBV28 and TRBJ1-5, the full variable domain is DVKVTQSSRYLVKRTGEKVFLECVQDMDHENMFWYRQDPGLGLRLIYFSYDVKMKEKGDIPEGYSVSREKKERFSLILESASTNQTSMYLCASGDRNQPQHFGDGTRLSIL.

V usage is TRBV28 and J usage is TRBJ2-7, with D maybe TRBD1 (5 bases). This CDR3 comprises 13 residues. Trimming took 3 bases from V and 3 from J, leaving 9 bases between them. CDR1 is MDHEN, CDR2 SYDVKM, per germline. In DNA, the CDR3 is TGTGCCAGCAGTTTTCCAGGGCGCTACGAGCAGTACTTC. As protein: CASSFPGRYEQYF.